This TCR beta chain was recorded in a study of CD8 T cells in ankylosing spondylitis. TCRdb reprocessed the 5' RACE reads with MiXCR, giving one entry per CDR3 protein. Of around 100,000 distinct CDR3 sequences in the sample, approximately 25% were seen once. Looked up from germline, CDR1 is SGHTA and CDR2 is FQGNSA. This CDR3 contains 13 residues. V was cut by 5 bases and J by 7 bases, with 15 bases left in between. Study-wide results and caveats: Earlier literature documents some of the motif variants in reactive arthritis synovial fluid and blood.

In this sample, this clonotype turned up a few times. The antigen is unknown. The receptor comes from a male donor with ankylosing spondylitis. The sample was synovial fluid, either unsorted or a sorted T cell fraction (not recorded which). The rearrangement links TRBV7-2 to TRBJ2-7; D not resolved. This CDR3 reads CASSGVGQGEQYF. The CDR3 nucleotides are TGTGCCAGCAGCGGAGTAGGGCAAGGAGAGCAGTACTTC.